This T cell receptor beta chain was recovered during a study of OX40 agonist ivuxolimab in advanced cancers. Across the study: The eligibility criteria allowed prior anti-PD-1, anti-PD-L1 or anti-CTLA-4 therapy, and approximately 40% had some.

Clones were sequenced by immunoSEQ multiplex PCR, and TCRdb holds only the in-frame ones, with some missing. Seen here are about 64,000 clones, 84% observed once, and the top ten hold over 7.5%. Germline lookup yields CDR1 SGHRS and CDR2 YFSETQ. V was pared by 4 bases and J by 4 bases, with 13 bases of the junction left unmatched. The CDR3 consists of 16 residues. Here the sequenced sample was CD4+ or CD8+ T cells sorted from blood, taken in a trial of the OX40 agonist ivuxolimab. This chain links TRBV5-1 with TRBJ1-2; 7 bases match TRBD1. The clonotype comes from an adult with an advanced solid tumor such as melanoma, head and neck, liver or kidney cancer. As DNA, the CDR3 is TGCGCCAGCAGCAGAAATATTAGGGGACAGATCTATGGCTACACCTTC. The encoded protein is CASSRNIRGQIYGYTF. Full variable domain (missing parts from reference TRBV5-1 and TRBJ1-2): KAGVTQTPRYLIKTRGQQVTLSCSPISGHRSVSWYQQTPGQGLQFLFEYFSETQRNKGNFPGRFSGRQFSNSRSEMNVSTLELGDSALYLCASSRNIRGQIYGYTFGSGTRLTVV.